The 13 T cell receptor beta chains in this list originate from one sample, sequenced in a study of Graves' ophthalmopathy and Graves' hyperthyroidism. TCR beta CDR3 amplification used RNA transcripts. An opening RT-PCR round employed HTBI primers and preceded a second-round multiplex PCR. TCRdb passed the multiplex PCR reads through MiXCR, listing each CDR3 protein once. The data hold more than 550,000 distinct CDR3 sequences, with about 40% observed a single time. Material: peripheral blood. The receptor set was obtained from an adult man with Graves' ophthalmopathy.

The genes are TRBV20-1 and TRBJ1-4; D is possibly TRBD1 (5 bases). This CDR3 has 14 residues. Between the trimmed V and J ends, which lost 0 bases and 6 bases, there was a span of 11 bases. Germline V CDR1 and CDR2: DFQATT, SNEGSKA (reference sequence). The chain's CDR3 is CSAREGDSDEKLFF. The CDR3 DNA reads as TGCAGTGCTAGAGAAGGGGACTCTGATGAAAAACTGTTTTTT.

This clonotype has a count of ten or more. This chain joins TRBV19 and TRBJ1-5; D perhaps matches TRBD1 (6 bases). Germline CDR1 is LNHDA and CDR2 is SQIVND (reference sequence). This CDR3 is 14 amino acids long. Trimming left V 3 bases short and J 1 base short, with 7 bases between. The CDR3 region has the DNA TGTGCCAGTAGTATTGGGGGCAGCAATCAGCCCCAGCATTTT. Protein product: CASSIGGSNQPQHF.

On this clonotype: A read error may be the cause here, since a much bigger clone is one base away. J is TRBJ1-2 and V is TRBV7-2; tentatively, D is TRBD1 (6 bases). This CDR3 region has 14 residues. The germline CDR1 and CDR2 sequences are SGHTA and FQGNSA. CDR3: CACSFLQGGDGYTF. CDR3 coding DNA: TGTGCCTGCAGCTTTCTACAGGGTGGGGATGGCTACACCTTC.

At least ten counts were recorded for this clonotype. The CDR3 here is CATSGPNTTPYGYTF. The CDR3 DNA reads as TGTGCCACCAGTGGACCCAATACTACCCCTTATGGCTACACCTTC. The genes are TRBV24-1 and TRBJ1-2; D is unclear. There are 15 residues in the CDR3. Trimming removed 5 bases from V and 5 bases from J, with 17 bases in between. Germline-derived CDR1 and CDR2 are KGHDR and SFDVKD.

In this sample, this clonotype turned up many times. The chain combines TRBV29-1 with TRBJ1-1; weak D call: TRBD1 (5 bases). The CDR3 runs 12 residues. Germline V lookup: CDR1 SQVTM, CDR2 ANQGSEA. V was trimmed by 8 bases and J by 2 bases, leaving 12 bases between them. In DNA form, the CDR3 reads TGCAGCCCCCCGGGGCCAAACACTGAAGCTTTCTTT. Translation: CSPPGPNTEAFF.

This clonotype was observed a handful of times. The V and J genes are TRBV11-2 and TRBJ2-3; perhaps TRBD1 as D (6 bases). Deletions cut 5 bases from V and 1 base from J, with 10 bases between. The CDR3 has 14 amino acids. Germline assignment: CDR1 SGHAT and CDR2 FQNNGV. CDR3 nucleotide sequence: TGTGCCAGCAGCACCTACAGGGGCACAGATACGCAGTATTTT. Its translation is CASSTYRGTDTQYF.

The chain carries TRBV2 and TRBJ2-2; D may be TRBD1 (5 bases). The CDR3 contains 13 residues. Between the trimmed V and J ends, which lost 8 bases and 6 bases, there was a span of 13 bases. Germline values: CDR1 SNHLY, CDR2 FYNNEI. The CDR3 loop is CASSQQGPGELFF. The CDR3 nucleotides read TGTGCCAGCTCACAGCAGGGCCCCGGGGAGCTGTTTTTT.

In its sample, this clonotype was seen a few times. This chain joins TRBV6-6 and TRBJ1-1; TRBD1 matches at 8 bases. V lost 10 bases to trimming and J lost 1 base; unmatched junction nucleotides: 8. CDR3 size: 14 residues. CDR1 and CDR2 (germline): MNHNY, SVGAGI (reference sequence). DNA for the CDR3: TGTGCCACATCAACAGGGGGAGCGAACACTGAAGCTTTCTTT. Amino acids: CATSTGGANTEAFF.

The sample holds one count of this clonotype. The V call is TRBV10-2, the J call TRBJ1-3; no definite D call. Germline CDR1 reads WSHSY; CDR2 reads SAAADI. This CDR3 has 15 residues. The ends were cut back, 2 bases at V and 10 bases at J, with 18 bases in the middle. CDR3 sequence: CASSEIGQRQETIYF. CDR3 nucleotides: TGCGCCAGCAGTGAGATCGGGCAGCGCCAAGAGACCATATATTTT.

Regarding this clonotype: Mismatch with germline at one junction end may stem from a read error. CDR3 residues: CASGQGQFSNQPQHF. CDR3 coding DNA: TGCGCCAGCGGCCAAGGGCAATTCAGCAATCAGCCCCAGCATTTT. The V and J genes are TRBV4-3 and TRBJ1-5; D remains ambiguous. CDR1 is LGHNA, CDR2 YSLEER, per germline. The CDR3 consists of 15 residues.

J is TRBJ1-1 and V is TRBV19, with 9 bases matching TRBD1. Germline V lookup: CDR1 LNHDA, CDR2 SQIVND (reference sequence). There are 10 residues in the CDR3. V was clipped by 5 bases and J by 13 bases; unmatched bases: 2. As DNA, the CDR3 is TGTGCCAGTAGTGGGACAGGGTTTTTCTTT. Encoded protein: CASSGTGFFF.

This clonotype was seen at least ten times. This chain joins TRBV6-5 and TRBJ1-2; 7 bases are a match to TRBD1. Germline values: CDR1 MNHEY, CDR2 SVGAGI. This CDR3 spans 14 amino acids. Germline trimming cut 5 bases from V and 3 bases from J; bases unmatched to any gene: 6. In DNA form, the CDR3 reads TGTGCCAGCAGTCGGGACAGTATAGACTATGGCTACACCTTC. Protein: CASSRDSIDYGYTF.

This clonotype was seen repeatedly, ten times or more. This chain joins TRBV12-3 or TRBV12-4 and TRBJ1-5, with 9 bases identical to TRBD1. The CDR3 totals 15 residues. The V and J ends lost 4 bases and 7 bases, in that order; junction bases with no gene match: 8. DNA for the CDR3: TGTGCCAGCAGTTCCCCCGGGACAGGGAAACAGCCCCAGCATTTT. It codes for CASSSPGTGKQPQHF.